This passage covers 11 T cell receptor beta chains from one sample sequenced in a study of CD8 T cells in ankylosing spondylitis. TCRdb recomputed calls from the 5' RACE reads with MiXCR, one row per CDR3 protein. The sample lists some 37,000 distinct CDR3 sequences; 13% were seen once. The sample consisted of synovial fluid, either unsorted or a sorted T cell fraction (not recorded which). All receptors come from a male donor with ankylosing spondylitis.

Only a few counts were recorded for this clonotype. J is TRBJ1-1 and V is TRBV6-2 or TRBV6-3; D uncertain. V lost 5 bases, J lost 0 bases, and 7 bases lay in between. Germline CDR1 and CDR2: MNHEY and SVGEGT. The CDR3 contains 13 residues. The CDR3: CASSARVNTEAFF. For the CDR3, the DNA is TGTGCCAGCAGTGCCCGGGTGAACACTGAAGCTTTCTTT.

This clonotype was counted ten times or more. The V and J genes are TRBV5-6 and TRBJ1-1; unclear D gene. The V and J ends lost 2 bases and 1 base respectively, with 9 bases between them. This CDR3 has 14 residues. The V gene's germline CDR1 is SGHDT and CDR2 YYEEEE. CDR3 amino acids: CASSFSGSNTEAFF. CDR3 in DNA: TGTGCCAGCAGCTTTAGTGGATCGAACACTGAAGCTTTCTTT.

This chain's CDR3 is CASSLGGGRSNTIYF. CDR3 nucleotides: TGTGCCAGCAGCTTAGGCGGGGGACGGTCGAACACCATATATTTT. This sequence joins TRBV7-6 and TRBJ1-3; D possibly corresponds to TRBD1 (5 bases). Germline assignment: CDR1 SGHVS and CDR2 FNYEAQ. Trimming took 1 base from V and 7 from J, leaving 14 bases between them. This CDR3 spans 15 amino acids.

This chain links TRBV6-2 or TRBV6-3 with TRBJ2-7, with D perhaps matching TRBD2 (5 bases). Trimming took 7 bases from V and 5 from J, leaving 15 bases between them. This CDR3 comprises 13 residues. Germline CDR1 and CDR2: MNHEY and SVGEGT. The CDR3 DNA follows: TGTGCCAGCACCTACGAAGGACTCCACGAGCAGTACTTC. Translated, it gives CASTYEGLHEQYF.

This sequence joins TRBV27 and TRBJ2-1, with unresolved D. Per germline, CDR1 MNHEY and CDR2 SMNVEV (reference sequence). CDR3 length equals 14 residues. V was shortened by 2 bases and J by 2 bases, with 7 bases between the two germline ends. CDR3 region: CASSLGSAYNEQFF. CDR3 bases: TGTGCCAGCAGTTTAGGTTCGGCCTACAATGAGCAGTTCTTC.

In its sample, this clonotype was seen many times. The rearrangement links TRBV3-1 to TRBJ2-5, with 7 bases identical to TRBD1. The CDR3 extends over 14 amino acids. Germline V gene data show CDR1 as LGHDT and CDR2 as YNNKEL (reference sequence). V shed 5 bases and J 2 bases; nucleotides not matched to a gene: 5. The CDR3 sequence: CASSSRTGQETQYF. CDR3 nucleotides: TGTGCCAGCAGCTCACGGACAGGACAAGAGACCCAGTACTTC.

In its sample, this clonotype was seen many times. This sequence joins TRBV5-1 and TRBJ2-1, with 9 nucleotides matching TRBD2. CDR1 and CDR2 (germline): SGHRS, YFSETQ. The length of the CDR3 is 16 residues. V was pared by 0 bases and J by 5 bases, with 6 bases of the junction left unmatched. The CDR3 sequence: CASSLVPSGIHNEQFF. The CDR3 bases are TGCGCCAGCAGCTTGGTCCCTAGCGGGATCCACAATGAGCAGTTCTTC.

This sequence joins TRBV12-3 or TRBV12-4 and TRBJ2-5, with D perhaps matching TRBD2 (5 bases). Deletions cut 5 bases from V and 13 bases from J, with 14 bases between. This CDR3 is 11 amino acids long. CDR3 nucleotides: TGTGCCAGCAGTACTGGACTCCTACCGTACTTC. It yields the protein CASSTGLLPYF.

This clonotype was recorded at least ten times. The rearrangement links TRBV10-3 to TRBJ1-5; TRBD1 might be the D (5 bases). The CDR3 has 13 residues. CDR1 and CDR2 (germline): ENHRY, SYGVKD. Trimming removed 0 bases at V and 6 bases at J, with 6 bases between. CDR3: CAISESGGQPQHF. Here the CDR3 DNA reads TGTGCCATCAGTGAGTCCGGGGGTCAGCCCCAGCATTTT.

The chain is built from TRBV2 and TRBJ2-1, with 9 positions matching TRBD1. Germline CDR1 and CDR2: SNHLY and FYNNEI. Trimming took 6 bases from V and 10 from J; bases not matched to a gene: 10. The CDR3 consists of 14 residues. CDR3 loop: CASSPGQGLREQFF. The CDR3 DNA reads TGTGCCAGCAGCCCGGGACAGGGCCTTAGGGAGCAGTTCTTC.

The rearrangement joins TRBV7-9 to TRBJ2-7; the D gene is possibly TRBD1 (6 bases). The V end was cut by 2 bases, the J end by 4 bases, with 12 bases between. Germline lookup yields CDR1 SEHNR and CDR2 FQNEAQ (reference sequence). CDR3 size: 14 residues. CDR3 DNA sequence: TGTGCCAGCAGCTTAAAGGGACACAGGTACGAGCAGTACTTC. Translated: CASSLKGHRYEQYF. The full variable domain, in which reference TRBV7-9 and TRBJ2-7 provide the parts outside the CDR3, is DTGVSQNPRHKITKRGQNVTFRCDPISEHNRLYWYRQTLGQGPEFLTYFQNEAQLEKSRLLSDRFSAERPKGSFSTLEIQRTEQGDSAMYLCASSLKGHRYEQYFGPGTRLTVT.